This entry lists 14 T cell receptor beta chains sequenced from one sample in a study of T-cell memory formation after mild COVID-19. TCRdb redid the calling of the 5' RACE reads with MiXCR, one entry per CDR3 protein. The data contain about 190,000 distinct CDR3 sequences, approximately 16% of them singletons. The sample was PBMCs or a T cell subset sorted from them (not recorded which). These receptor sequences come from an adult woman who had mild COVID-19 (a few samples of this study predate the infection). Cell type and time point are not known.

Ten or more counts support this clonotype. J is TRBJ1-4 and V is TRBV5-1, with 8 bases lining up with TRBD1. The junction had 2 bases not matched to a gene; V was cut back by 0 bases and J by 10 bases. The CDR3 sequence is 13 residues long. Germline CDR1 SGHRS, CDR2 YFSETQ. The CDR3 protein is CASSLGDRGKLFF. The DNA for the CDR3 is TGCGCCAGCAGCTTGGGCGACAGGGGAAAACTGTTTTTT.

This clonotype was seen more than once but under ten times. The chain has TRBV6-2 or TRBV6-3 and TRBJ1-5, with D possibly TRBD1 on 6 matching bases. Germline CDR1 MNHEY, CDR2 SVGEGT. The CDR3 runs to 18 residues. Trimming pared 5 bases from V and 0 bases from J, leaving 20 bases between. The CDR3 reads CASSQPPQQGYSNQPQHF. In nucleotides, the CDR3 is TGTGCCAGCAGTCAACCGCCGCAACAGGGCTATAGCAATCAGCCCCAGCATTTT.

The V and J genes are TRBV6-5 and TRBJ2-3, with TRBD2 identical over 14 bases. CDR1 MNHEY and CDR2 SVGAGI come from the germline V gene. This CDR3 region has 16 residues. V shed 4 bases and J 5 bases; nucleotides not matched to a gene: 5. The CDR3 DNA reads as TGTGCCAGCAGTTCCGGGACTAGCGGGAGCTTAGATACGCAGTATTTT. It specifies CASSSGTSGSLDTQYF.

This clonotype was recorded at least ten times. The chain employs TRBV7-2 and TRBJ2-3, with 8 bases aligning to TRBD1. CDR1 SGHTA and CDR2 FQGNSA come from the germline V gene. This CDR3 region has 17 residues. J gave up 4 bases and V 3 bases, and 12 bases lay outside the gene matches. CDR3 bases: TGTGCCAGCAGCTTCCCCCAGGGGGCGGTGAGGGCAGATACGCAGTATTTT. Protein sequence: CASSFPQGAVRADTQYF.

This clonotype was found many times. The CDR3 protein is CASTMGSLNTEAFF. The CDR3 nucleotides are TGTGCCAGCACTATGGGCAGCTTGAACACTGAAGCTTTCTTT. The V gene is TRBV7-2, the J gene TRBJ1-1; D is unresolved. Trimming removed 7 bases at V and 0 bases at J, with 12 bases between. This CDR3 region has 14 residues. Germline loops: CDR1 SGHTA, CDR2 FQGNSA.

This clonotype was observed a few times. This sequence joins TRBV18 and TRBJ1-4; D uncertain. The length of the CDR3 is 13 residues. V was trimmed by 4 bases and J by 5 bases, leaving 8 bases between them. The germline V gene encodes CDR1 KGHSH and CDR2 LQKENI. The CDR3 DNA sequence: TGTGCCAGCTCACGTTCAGGAAATGAAAAACTGTTTTTT. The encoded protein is CASSRSGNEKLFF.

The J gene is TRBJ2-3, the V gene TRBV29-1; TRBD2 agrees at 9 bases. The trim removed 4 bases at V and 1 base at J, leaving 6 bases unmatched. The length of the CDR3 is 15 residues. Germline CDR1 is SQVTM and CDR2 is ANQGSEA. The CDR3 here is CSVVGLAGGTDTQYF. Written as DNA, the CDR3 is TGCAGCGTTGTGGGGTTAGCGGGAGGCACAGATACGCAGTATTTT.

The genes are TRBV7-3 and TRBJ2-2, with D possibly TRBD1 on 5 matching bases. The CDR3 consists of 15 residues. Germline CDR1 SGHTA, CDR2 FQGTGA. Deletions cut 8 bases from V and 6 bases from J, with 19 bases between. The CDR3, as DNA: TGTGCCAGCGGTAATATGGAGACAGATCCCGGGGAGCTGTTTTTT. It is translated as CASGNMETDPGELFF.

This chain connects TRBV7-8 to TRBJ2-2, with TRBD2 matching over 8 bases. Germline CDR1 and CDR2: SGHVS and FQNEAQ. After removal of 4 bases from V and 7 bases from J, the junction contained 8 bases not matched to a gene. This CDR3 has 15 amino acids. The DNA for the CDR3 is TGTGCCAGCAGCTCCCAGCGGGGGATGAACGGGGAGCTGTTTTTT. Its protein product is CASSSQRGMNGELFF.

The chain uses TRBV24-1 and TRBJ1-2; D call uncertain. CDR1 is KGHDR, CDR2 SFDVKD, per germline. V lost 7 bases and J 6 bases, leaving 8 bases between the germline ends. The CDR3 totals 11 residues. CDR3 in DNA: TGTGCCACCAGAGGAGATGATGGCTACACCTTC. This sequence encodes CATRGDDGYTF.

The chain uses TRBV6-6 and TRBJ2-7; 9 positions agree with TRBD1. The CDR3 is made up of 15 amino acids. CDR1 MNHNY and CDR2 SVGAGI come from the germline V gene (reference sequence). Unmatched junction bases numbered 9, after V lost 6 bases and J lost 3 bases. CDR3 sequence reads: CASSLGGDRVYEQYF. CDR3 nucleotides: TGTGCCAGCAGCTTAGGGGGGGACAGGGTCTACGAGCAGTACTTC.

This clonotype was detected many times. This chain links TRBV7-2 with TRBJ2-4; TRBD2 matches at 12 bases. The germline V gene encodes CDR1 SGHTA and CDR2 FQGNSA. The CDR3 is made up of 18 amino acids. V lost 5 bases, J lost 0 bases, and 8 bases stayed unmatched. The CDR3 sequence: CASSPSGRAESAKNIQYF. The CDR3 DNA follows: TGTGCCAGCAGCCCTAGCGGGAGGGCCGAGTCAGCCAAAAACATTCAGTACTTC.

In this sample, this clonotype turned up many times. Written as DNA, the CDR3 is TGTGCCAGCAGCTTAGCCGGGGTCCGGAATTCACCCCTCCACTTT. This sequence encodes CASSLAGVRNSPLHF. The gene calls are TRBV7-2 and TRBJ1-6; D unresolved. CDR3 length equals 15 residues. V was shortened by 0 bases and J by 7 bases, with 10 bases between the two germline ends. Germline loops: CDR1 SGHTA, CDR2 FQGNSA.

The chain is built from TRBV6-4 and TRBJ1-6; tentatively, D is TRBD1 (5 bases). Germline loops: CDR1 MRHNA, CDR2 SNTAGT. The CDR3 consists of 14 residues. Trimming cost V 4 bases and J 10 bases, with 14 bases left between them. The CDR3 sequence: CASSASREGSPLHF. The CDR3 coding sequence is TGTGCCAGCAGTGCCTCCAGGGAAGGATCACCCCTCCACTTT.